The 18 T cell receptor beta chains below were found in one sample sequenced in a study of technical replicates of blood from a handful of donors. Sequencing used immunoSEQ multiplex PCR; TCRdb keeps in-frame clones, though not all of them. This sample yields some 66,000 clones, of which roughly 98% are seen a single time; over 0.15% belongs to the top ten. The sequenced sample was T cells isolated from PBMCs. The receptor source for this set is a human donor in good health.

The V gene is TRBV28, the J gene TRBJ2-1; TRBD2 agrees at 11 bases. After removal of 10 bases from V and 12 bases from J, the junction contained 8 bases not matched to a gene. Germline V gives CDR1 MDHEN, CDR2 SYDVKM. The CDR3 is made up of 12 amino acids. CDR3: CATQLAGDRQFF. In nucleotides, the CDR3 is TGTGCCACCCAACTAGCGGGAGACCGGCAGTTCTTC.

The CDR3 loop reads CASSLFNASSYNEQFF. The CDR3 region has the DNA TGTGCCAGCAGCTTATTTAATGCGAGCTCCTACAATGAGCAGTTCTTC. The chain couples TRBV7-9 to TRBJ2-1; D call uncertain. Germline CDR1 is SEHNR and CDR2 is FQNEAQ (reference sequence). This CDR3 has 16 amino acids. V lost 2 bases, J lost 0 bases, and 11 bases lay in between.

The rearrangement joins TRBV19 to TRBJ1-2, with 9 positions matching TRBD1. Trimming removed 4 bases from V and 6 bases from J; junction bases left unmatched: 0. There are 12 residues in the CDR3. Germline CDR1 and CDR2: LNHDA and SQIVND (reference sequence). CDR3 bases: TGTGCCAGTAGTAGGACAGGGGATGGCTACACCTTC. It codes for CASSRTGDGYTF.

J is TRBJ2-2 and V is TRBV6-1, with D unclear. The germline gives CDR1 MNHNS, CDR2 SASEGT. Trimming removed 10 bases at V and 6 bases at J, with 9 bases between. The CDR3 is 11 residues long. The CDR3 bases are TGTGCCACCAGCGTAGCCGGGGAGCTGTTTTTT. Residues: CATSVAGELFF.

The genes are TRBV12-5 and TRBJ2-7; 9 nucleotides agree with TRBD1. The V and J ends lost 0 bases and 3 bases, in that order; junction bases with no gene match: 15. Per germline, CDR1 LGHNT and CDR2 FRNRAP. CDR3 length: 19 amino acids. CDR3 sequence reads: CASGLVLQGLDRGSYEQYF. The CDR3 DNA reads TGTGCTAGTGGTTTGGTACTACAGGGACTGGACAGGGGAAGCTACGAGCAGTACTTC.

This chain joins TRBV18 and TRBJ2-7; no clear D gene. Germline V gene sequence: CDR1 KGHSH, CDR2 LQKENI. Trimming removed 0 bases at V and 2 bases at J, with 11 bases between. This CDR3 is 15 amino acids long. CDR3 amino acids: CASSPPVTPTYEQYF. The DNA for the CDR3 is TGTGCCAGCTCACCACCGGTTACTCCTACCTACGAGCAGTACTTC. Full variable domain (missing parts from reference TRBV18 and TRBJ2-7): NAGVMQNPRHLVRRRGQEARLRCSPMKGHSHVYWYRQLPEEGLKFMVYLQKENIIDESGMPKERFSAEFPKEGPSILRIQQVVRGDSAAYFCASSPPVTPTYEQYFGPGTRLTVT.

This chain links TRBV2 with TRBJ1-2, with 7 bases lining up with TRBD1. V lost 2 bases and J lost 2; bases outside the gene matches: 8. The CDR3 loop spans 16 amino acids. Germline V gene data show CDR1 as SNHLY and CDR2 as FYNNEI. The CDR3 sequence is CASSEIWTGSNYGYTF. CDR3 bases: TGTGCCAGCAGTGAAATATGGACAGGTTCGAACTATGGCTACACCTTC.

This chain uses TRBV30 with TRBJ2-3; D is possibly TRBD2 (6 bases). Trimming pared 1 base from V and 4 bases from J, leaving 6 bases between. The germline gives CDR1 GTSNPN, CDR2 SVGIG (reference sequence). The CDR3 is made up of 12 amino acids. As DNA, the CDR3 is TGTGCCTGGAGTGGGGAGGCAGATACGCAGTATTTT. This codes for CAWSGEADTQYF.

The V gene is TRBV28, the J gene TRBJ1-1; TRBD1 agrees at 9 bases. The germline CDR1 and CDR2 sequences are MDHEN and SYDVKM. Unmatched junction bases numbered 5, after V lost 6 bases and J lost 3 bases. The CDR3 has 14 residues. The CDR3 loop is CASRPGTGHTEAFF. The DNA of the CDR3 is TGTGCCAGCAGGCCCGGGACAGGGCACACTGAAGCTTTCTTT.

The genes are TRBV7-3 and TRBJ1-1, with D perhaps TRBD1 (6 bases). CDR3 length: 14 residues. V lost 5 bases, J lost 4 bases, and 14 bases lay in between. Germline CDR1 SGHTA, CDR2 FQGTGA. The DNA for the CDR3 is TGTGCCAGCAGCCCCGGGGGAGGGGGCACTGAAGCTTTCTTT. Translating gives CASSPGGGGTEAFF.

The chain recombines TRBV6-5 with TRBJ2-1, with 8 bases lining up with TRBD1. Germline V gene data show CDR1 as MNHEY and CDR2 as SVGAGI. Losses at the gene ends were 5 bases for V and 3 bases for J; bases not matched to a gene: 6. The CDR3 extends over 15 amino acids. CDR3 amino acids: CASSRTGSIYNEQFF. The CDR3 coding sequence is TGTGCCAGCAGTCGGACAGGGTCAATCTACAATGAGCAGTTCTTC.

The chain employs TRBV6-4 and TRBJ2-5, with D unclear. Germline CDR1 reads MRHNA; CDR2 reads SNTAGT. The CDR3 is 13 amino acids. V was trimmed by 2 bases and J by 4 bases, leaving 8 bases between them. DNA for the CDR3: TGTGCCAGCAGTGACCTGTACAGAGAGACCCAGTACTTC. Its translation: CASSDLYRETQYF.

The chain recombines TRBV29-1 with TRBJ1-3, with D hard to call. The germline V gene has CDR1 SQVTM and CDR2 ANQGSEA. The CDR3 is made up of 16 amino acids. V lost 0 bases and J lost 2, with 14 bases in between. The CDR3 nucleotides read TGCAGCGTTGAAGATCGCCGTCGGGGAGCTGGAAACACCATATATTTT. This sequence encodes CSVEDRRRGAGNTIYF.

V gene TRBV28 combines with J gene TRBJ2-3; TRBD2 might be the D (6 bases). Per the germline V gene, CDR1 is MDHEN and CDR2 is SYDVKM. Trimming took off 5 bases at V and 7 bases at J, with 25 bases between the two ends. The CDR3 runs to 17 residues. The CDR3 reads CASSTTSYVRERNTQYF. In DNA form, the CDR3 reads TGTGCCAGCAGTACGACCTCCTACGTTCGGGAGAGGAATACGCAGTATTTT.

The chain combines TRBV7-2 with TRBJ1-2, with 7 bases fitting TRBD1. V shed 3 bases, J shed 3 bases, and the junction held 4 bases outside the gene matches. The V gene's germline CDR1 is SGHTA and CDR2 FQGNSA. This CDR3 comprises 14 residues. CDR3 DNA sequence: TGTGCCAGCAGCTTCGACAGGGCCTACTATGGCTACACCTTC. Residues: CASSFDRAYYGYTF.

The chain employs TRBV7-2 and TRBJ2-5; 10 bases match TRBD1. J lost 2 bases, V lost 6 bases, and 3 bases had no gene match. This CDR3 contains 14 residues. Germline values: CDR1 SGHTA, CDR2 FQGNSA. CDR3 sequence reads: CASSRDRGQETQYF. CDR3 coding DNA: TGTGCCAGCAGTCGGGACAGGGGACAAGAGACCCAGTACTTC.

The chain employs TRBV18 and TRBJ1-2; D is possibly TRBD1 (6 bases). Germline CDR1 is KGHSH and CDR2 is LQKENI. V lost 3 bases to trimming and J lost 0 bases, with 14 bases between them. This CDR3 spans 16 amino acids. The chain's CDR3 is CASSPAEGGANYGYTF. Here the CDR3 DNA reads TGTGCCAGCTCACCTGCTGAAGGGGGTGCTAACTATGGCTACACCTTC.

CDR3 protein: CASSEAGDYEQYF. The CDR3 coding sequence is TGCGCCAGCAGTGAAGCAGGGGACTACGAGCAGTACTTC. The chain has TRBV10-1 and TRBJ2-7, with D perhaps matching TRBD1 (6 bases). The germline V gene has CDR1 WNHNN and CDR2 SYGVQD (reference sequence). The CDR3 loop spans 13 amino acids. V was pared by 3 bases and J by 3 bases, with 9 bases between.